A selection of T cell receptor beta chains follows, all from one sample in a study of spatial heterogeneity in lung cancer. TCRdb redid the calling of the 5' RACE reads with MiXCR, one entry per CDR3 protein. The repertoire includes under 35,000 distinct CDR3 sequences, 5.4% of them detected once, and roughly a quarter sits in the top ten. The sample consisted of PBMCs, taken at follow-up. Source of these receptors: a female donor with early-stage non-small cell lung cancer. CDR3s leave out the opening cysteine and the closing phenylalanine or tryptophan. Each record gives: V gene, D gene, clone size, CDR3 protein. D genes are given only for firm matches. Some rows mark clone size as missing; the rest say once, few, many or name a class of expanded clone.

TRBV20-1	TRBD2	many	SVGGGASYEQY
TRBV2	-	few	ASSEESGAEAF
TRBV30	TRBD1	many	AWTPSGTGVSSSYNSPLH
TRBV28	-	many	ASSAPGGPNTEAF
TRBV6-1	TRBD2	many	ASSRGLAGGSSTDTQY
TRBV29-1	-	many	SVRGANTGELF
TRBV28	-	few	ASSLGRIYNEQF
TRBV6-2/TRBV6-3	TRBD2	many	ASSPGLASVGRMGSQY
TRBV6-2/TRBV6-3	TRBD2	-	ASSYPAGGGRDTQY
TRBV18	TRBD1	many	ASSPRGQTLLTSGYT
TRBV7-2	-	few	ASSLAGTSPNYGYT
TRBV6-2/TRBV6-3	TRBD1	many	ASSIGQGFRSPLH
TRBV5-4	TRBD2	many	ASSLVGTSANKPYNEQF
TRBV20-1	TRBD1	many	SATRLETGIVADTQY
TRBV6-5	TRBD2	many	ASSAGTSGKNEQF
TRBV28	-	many	ASSLVRFNQPQH
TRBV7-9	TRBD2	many	ASSLAGTSGVQETQY
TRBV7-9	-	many	ASSLSALVAGETQY
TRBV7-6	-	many	ASSLADASTPGELF
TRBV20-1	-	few	SARGQYNEQF
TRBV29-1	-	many	SVARASEQY
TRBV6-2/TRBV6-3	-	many	ATTARRENTEAF
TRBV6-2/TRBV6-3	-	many	ASSYYFQMGAGELF
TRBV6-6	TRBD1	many	ASRGSGTGYEQY
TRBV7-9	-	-	ASSLVTGFNEQF
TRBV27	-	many	ASKYPHEQY
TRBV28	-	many	ASSERYEQF
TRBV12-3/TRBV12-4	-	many	ASSLHSAGYT
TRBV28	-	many	ASRGLQGNTEAF
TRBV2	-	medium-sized	ASLKGTESYEQY
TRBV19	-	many	ASRNGHSNQPQH
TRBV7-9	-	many	ASTPLADTQY
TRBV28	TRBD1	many	ASSFTPHRGDTIY
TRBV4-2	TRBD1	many	ASSQEGTGRGGEAF
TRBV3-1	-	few	ASSPLGQSEQY
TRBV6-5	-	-	ASSQQGRLSTQY
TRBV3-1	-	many	ASSQEAENSPLH
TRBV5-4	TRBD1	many	ASSTDRGTYEQY
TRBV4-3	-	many	ASSQEEQGADTQY
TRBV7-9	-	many	ASSPKRDEQF
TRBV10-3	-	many	AISDRLKGEIDTQY
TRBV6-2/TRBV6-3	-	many	ASGYSNQPQH
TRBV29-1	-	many	SVQVGNTEAF
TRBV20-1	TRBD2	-	SAQGSGGAPDTQY
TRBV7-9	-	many	ASSNTHRRGLYNEQF
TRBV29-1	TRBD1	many	SVEGSPRGAEAF
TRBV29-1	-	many	SVVHASYGYT
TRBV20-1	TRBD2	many	SARETQLTSGTDTQY
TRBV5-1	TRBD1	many	ASSPSDRGGTDTQY
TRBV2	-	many	ASRKGGNTGELF
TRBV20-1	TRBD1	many	SARARDRAGQPQH
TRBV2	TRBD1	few	ASSENRGPRETQY
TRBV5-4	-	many	ASSVDGPDTQY
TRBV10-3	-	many	AAGGPNQPQH
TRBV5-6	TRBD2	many	ASSVTSGGAPDTQY
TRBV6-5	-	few	ASSYGSGELF
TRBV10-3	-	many	AISGEGDTQY
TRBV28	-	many	ASNPHGDNSPLH
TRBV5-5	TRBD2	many	ASSLTAGVAKNIQY
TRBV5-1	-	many	ASSLVPSGANVLT